These 3 T cell receptor beta chains were all obtained from the same sample, sequenced in a study of T cells in Graves' hyperthyroidism and ophthalmopathy (dated by TCRdb to the late 2010s). Libraries were built with multiplex PCR. TCRdb names Illumina HiSeq 2000 as the instrument used. The TCR beta CDR3 regions were amplified from RNA transcripts. A first-round RT-PCR of the TCR CDR3 used the HTBI primer set with the Qiagen OneStep RT-PCR kit. Using fastp at Q25 and MiXCR, TCRdb reprocessed the public reads and kept productive beta chains. When rows share a CDR3 protein, they turn into one entry using the most common DNA and genes. The sample yields around 600,000 distinct CDR3 sequences; more than 15% were counted once. Clones ranked in the top ten supply around 7.8% of the sample. The specimen sequenced was blood. These receptors originate from a woman under 40 with Graves' hyperthyroidism.

This clonotype was detected only a few times. The chain uses TRBV6-2 or TRBV6-3 and TRBJ1-3; 9 positions match TRBD1. The CDR3 consists of 17 residues. The germline gives CDR1 MNHEY, CDR2 SVGEGT. Trimming at V came to 5 bases and at J to 3 bases, leaving 11 bases not matched to a gene. CDR3 region: CASSRITGGIDGNTIYF. In DNA form, the CDR3 reads TGTGCCAGCAGTAGAATTACAGGGGGCATCGATGGAAACACCATATATTTT.

This clonotype was picked up many times. The chain has TRBV6-1 and TRBJ1-2; tentatively, D is TRBD1 (5 bases). V was shortened by 6 bases and J by 2 bases, with 16 bases between the two germline ends. The CDR3 is made up of 15 amino acids. Germline V gene sequence: CDR1 MNHNS, CDR2 SASEGT. CDR3 residues: CASRGPPGHNYGYTF. The CDR3 region has the DNA TGTGCCAGCAGGGGACCACCGGGCCACAACTATGGCTACACCTTC.

At least ten counts were recorded for this clonotype. The rearrangement links TRBV11-1 to TRBJ2-1, with 8 nucleotides matching TRBD1. This CDR3 is 17 amino acids long. The V gene's germline CDR1 is SGHAT and CDR2 FQDESV (reference sequence). Trimming cost V 4 bases and J 4 bases; bases outside gene matches: 12. CDR3: CASSSDRESVTYNEQFF. The DNA of the CDR3 is TGTGCCAGCAGCTCGGACAGGGAAAGCGTGACTTACAATGAGCAGTTCTTC.